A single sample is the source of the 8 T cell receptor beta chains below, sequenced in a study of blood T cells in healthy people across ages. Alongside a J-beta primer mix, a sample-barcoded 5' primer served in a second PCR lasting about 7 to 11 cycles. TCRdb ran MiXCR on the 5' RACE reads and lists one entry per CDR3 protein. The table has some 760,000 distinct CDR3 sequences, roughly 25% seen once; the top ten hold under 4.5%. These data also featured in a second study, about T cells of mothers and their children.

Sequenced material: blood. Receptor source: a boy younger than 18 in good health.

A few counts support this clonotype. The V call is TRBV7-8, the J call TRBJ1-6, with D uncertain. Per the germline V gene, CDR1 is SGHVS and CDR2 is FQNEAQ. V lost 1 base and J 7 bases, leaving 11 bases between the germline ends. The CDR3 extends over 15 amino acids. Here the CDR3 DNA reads TGTGCCAGCAGCTTAGATCGAGGCGCGAATTCACCCCTCCACTTT. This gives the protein CASSLDRGANSPLHF.

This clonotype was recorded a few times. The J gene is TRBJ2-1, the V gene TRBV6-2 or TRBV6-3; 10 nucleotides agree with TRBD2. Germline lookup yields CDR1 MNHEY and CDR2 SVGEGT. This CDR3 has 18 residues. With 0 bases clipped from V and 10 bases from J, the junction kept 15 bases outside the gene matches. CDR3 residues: CASSYSLDSGRFLGEQFF. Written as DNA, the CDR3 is TGTGCCAGCAGTTACTCCCTGGATAGCGGGAGGTTTCTCGGGGAGCAGTTCTTC.

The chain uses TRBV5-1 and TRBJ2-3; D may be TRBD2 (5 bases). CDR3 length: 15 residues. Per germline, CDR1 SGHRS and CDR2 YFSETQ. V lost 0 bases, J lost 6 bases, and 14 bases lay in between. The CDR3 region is CASSLDSGLTDTQYF. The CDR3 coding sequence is TGCGCCAGCAGCTTGGATTCGGGGTTAACGGATACGCAGTATTTT.

The CDR3: CSATSQWESTDTQYF. The DNA for the CDR3 is TGCAGTGCTACGAGTCAATGGGAGAGCACAGATACGCAGTATTTT. V gene TRBV20-1 combines with J gene TRBJ2-3; possibly TRBD2 for D (5 bases). CDR1 is DFQATT and CDR2 is SNEGSKA in the germline V gene (reference sequence). The CDR3 consists of 15 residues. V lost 4 bases to trimming and J lost 0 bases, with 14 bases between them.

CDR3 region: CASSPPTGTSGFYTDTQYF. CDR3 sequence (DNA): TGCGCCAGCAGCCCTCCAACCGGGACTAGCGGGTTTTACACAGATACGCAGTATTTT. This sequence joins TRBV5-1 and TRBJ2-3; TRBD2 matches at 12 bases. The germline gives CDR1 SGHRS, CDR2 YFSETQ. Germline trimming cut 4 bases from V and 2 bases from J; bases unmatched to any gene: 14. This CDR3 is built from 19 residues.

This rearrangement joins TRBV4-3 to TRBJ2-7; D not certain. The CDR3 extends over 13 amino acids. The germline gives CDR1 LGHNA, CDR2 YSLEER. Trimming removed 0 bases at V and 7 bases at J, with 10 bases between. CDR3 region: CASSQDKFGEQYF. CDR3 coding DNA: TGCGCCAGCAGCCAAGATAAGTTTGGGGAGCAGTACTTC.

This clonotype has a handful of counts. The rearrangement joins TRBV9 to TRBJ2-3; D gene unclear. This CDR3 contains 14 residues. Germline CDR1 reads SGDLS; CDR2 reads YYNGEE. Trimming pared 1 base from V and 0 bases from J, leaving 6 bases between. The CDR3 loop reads CASSVTISTDTQYF. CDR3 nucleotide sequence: TGTGCCAGCAGCGTAACAATTAGCACAGATACGCAGTATTTT.

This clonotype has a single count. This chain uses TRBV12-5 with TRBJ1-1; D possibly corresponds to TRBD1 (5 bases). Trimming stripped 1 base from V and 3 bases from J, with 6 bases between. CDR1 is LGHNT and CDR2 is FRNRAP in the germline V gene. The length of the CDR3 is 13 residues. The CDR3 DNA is TGTGCTAGTGGTTTGGGCAGGGACACTGAAGCTTTCTTT. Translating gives CASGLGRDTEAFF.